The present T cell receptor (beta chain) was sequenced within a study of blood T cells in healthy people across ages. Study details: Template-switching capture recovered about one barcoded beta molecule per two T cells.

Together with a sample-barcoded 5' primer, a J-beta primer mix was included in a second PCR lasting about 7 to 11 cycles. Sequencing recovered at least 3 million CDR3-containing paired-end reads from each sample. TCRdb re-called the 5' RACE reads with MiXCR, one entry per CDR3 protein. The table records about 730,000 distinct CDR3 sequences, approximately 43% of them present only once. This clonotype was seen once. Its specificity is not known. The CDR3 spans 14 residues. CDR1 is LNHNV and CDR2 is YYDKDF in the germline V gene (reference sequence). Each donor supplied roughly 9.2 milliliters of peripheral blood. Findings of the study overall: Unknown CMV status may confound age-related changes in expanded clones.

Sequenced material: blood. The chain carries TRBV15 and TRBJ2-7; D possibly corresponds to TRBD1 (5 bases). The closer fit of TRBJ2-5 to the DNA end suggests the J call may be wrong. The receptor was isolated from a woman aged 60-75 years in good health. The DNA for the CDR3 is TGTGCCACCAGCAGACAGGGAACGGAAGGGACCCAGTACTTC. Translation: CATSRQGTEGTQYF.